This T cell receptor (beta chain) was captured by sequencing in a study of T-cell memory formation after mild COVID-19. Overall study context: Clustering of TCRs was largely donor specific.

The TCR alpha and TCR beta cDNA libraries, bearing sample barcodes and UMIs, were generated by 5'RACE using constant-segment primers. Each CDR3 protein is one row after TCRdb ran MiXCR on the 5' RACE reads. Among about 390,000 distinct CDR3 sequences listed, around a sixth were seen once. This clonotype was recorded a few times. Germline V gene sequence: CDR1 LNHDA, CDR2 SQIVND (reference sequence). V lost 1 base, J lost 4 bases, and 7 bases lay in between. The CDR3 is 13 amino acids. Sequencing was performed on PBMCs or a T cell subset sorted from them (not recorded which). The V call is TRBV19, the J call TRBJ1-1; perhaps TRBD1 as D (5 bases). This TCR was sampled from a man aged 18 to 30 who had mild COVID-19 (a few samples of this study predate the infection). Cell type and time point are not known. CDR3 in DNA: TGTGCCAGTAGTATAGTTGGGGCCACTGAAGCTTTCTTT. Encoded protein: CASSIVGATEAFF.